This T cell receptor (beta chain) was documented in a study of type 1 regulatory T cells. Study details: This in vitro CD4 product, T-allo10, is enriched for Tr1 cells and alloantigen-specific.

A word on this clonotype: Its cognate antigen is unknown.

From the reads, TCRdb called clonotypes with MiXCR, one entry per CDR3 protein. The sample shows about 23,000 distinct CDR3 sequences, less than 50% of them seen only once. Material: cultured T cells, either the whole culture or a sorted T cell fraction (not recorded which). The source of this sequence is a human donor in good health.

CDR3 DNA sequence: TGTGCCAGCAGCCAAGGGGGAAGGGCGAATCAAGAGACCCAGTACTTC. Translated: CASSQGGRANQETQYF. The chain carries TRBV3-1 and TRBJ2-5; D remains unclear. The V end lost 1 base, the J end lost 2 bases, and 14 bases lay between the germline ends. In germline, CDR1 is LGHDT, CDR2 YNNKEL (reference sequence). The CDR3 loop spans 16 amino acids.